This T cell receptor beta chain was sequenced during a study of beta chain features in type 1 diabetes. Study-level results: Type 1 diabetes patients had moderately but significantly shorter TCRB CDR3s in all four CD4+ subsets. Naive, central memory and regulatory TCRB repertoires appeared more similar among patients than healthy donors.

As for this clone: As yet, its antigen is unknown.

Sequencing targeted expressed TCRB transcripts, as all isolated RNA had been reverse transcribed. The data were produced by immunoSEQ multiplex PCR, yet TCRdb's version contains in-frame clones alone and is incomplete. The sample yields 100,000 to 150,000 clones, approximately 9% seen once. CDR1 and CDR2 from the germline V gene are KGHSH and LQKENI. The CDR3 length is 16 residues. The trim removed 2 bases at V and 4 bases at J, leaving 6 bases unmatched. The TCR sequence derives from a man aged 30 to 39 with type 1 diabetes. The material sequenced was central memory CD4+ T cells from blood. The V and J genes are TRBV18 and TRBJ2-3, with 10 nucleotides matching TRBD1. CDR3 protein: CASSPSTTGGADTQYF. Written as DNA, the CDR3 is TGTGCCAGCTCACCAAGTACGACAGGGGGCGCAGATACGCAGTATTTT.